This entry lists 17 T cell receptor beta chains sequenced from one sample in a study of shared clonotypes between healthy human individuals. Using immunoSEQ multiplex PCR, the repertoire was profiled, and TCRdb retains in-frame clones only, with some absent. Of about 680,000 clones in the sample, around four fifths were seen once. Sequenced: memory CD4+ T cells sorted from blood. This sample's subset: CD45RA-negative fraction. These receptors came from a woman in her twenties or thirties in good health.

The chain carries TRBV27 and TRBJ2-7, with TRBD2 identical over 9 bases. With V trimmed by 6 bases and J by 6 bases, 12 bases remained unmatched. The germline CDR1 and CDR2 sequences are MNHEY and SMNVEV (reference sequence). CDR3 length: 15 residues. The CDR3 is CASRLLGTSSREQYF. For the CDR3, the DNA is TGTGCCAGCAGGCTACTAGGGACTAGCTCTCGCGAGCAGTACTTC.

The V call is TRBV7-5, the J call TRBJ1-2. TRBV7-5 is designated a pseudogene. There are 17 residues in the CDR3. The CDR3 region is CVRSPQGRGLEHYGYTF. The CDR3 coding sequence is TGTGTCAGAAGCCCTCAGGGCAGGGGACTAGAGCACTATGGCTACACCTTC.

This clone was recorded a few times. The V call is TRBV6-1, the J call TRBJ1-5, with 9 bases fitting TRBD1. The CDR3 is 16 residues long. The junction had 9 bases not matched to a gene; V was cut back by 4 bases and J by 5 bases. Germline CDR1 and CDR2: MNHNS and SASEGT. The CDR3 sequence is CASSAQPTGGDQPQHF. CDR3 nucleotide sequence: TGTGCCAGCAGTGCTCAGCCGACAGGGGGGGATCAGCCCCAGCATTTT.

This clone has only one observation. V gene TRBV27 combines with J gene TRBJ2-7; TRBD2 aligns across 10 bases. V lost 5 bases to trimming and J lost 0 bases; unmatched junction nucleotides: 4. The V gene's germline CDR1 is MNHEY and CDR2 SMNVEV (reference sequence). CDR3 length equals 15 residues. Here the CDR3 reads CASSGLAASSYEQYF. In DNA form, the CDR3 reads TGTGCCAGCAGTGGACTAGCGGCTTCCTCCTACGAGCAGTACTTC.

The chain carries TRBV18 and TRBJ2-3, with D perhaps assigned TRBD1 or TRBD2 (5 bases each). Trimming took off 1 base at V and 6 bases at J, with 14 bases between the two ends. This CDR3 spans 15 amino acids. Germline CDR1 is KGHSH and CDR2 is LQKENI. CDR3: CASSPRVGASDTQYF. For the CDR3, the DNA is TGTGCCAGCTCACCACGCGTCGGGGCAAGCGATACGCAGTATTTT.

The V and J genes are TRBV7-6 and TRBJ2-2; 7 bases map to TRBD2. Germline-derived CDR1 and CDR2 are SGHVS and FNYEAQ. The CDR3 runs to 13 residues. The ends lost 4 bases at V and 6 bases at J; junction bases unmatched: 2. The CDR3 sequence is CASSSRESGELFF. The CDR3 nucleotides read TGTGCCAGCAGCTCGCGGGAGTCCGGGGAGCTGTTTTTT.

The chain carries TRBV19 and TRBJ1-2, with D possibly TRBD1 on 6 matching bases. Trimming took off 5 bases at V and 0 bases at J, with 13 bases between the two ends. The CDR3 is 15 amino acids. The germline V gene encodes CDR1 LNHDA and CDR2 SQIVND (reference sequence). CDR3: CASSRQGPTNYGYTF. The CDR3 bases are TGTGCCAGTAGTCGCCAGGGGCCTACTAACTATGGCTACACCTTC. The entire variable domain, with the rest obtained from reference TRBV19 and TRBJ1-2, is as follows: DGGITQSPKYLFRKEGQNVTLSCEQNLNHDAMYWYRQDPGQGLRLIYYSQIVNDFQKGDIAEGYSVSREKKESFPLTVTSAQKNPTAFYLCASSRQGPTNYGYTFGSGTRLTVV.

The chain has TRBV28 and TRBJ1-2, with a weak D call TRBD1 (5 bases). This CDR3 is 14 amino acids long. Germline-derived CDR1 and CDR2 are MDHEN and SYDVKM. The V and J ends lost 0 bases and 6 bases respectively, with 11 bases between them. The CDR3 here is CASSLWQGTNGYTF. The CDR3 coding sequence is TGTGCCAGCAGTTTATGGCAGGGAACAAATGGCTACACCTTC.

V is TRBV11-3 and J is TRBJ1-1; D is uncertain. V gave up 3 bases and J gave up 1 base, with 6 bases separating them. The CDR3 length is 13 residues. Per germline, CDR1 SGHNT and CDR2 YENEEA. This CDR3 is CASSFRWNTEAFF. The CDR3 bases are TGTGCCAGCAGCTTTAGGTGGAACACTGAAGCTTTCTTT.

The chain uses TRBV20-1 and TRBJ2-7; 7 bases line up with TRBD1. This CDR3 contains 11 residues. The V gene's germline CDR1 is DFQATT and CDR2 SNEGSKA (reference sequence). Trimming cost V 7 bases and J 2 bases; bases outside gene matches: 2. The CDR3: CSDGTAYEQYF. CDR3 bases: TGCAGTGACGGGACAGCCTACGAGCAGTACTTC.

The genes are TRBV29-1 and TRBJ2-1; 15 positions match TRBD2. The V gene's germline CDR1 is SQVTM and CDR2 ANQGSEA. The CDR3 covers 13 residues. Germline trimming cut 4 bases from V and 8 bases from J; bases unmatched to any gene: 0. In DNA, the CDR3 is TGCAGCGTTGGGACTAGCGGGAGGGATGAGCAGTTCTTC. It is translated as CSVGTSGRDEQFF.

This clone was found many times. The V and J genes are TRBV7-8 and TRBJ1-1, with a tentative D call TRBD1 (6 bases). V lost 5 bases and J lost 4, with 11 bases in between. Germline assignment: CDR1 SGHVS and CDR2 FQNEAQ. The CDR3 covers 13 residues. The CDR3 here is CASSPQGTTEAFF. For the CDR3, the DNA is TGTGCCAGCAGCCCACAGGGAACCACTGAAGCTTTCTTT.

With respect to this clone: Other DNA sequences from this sample encode an identical CDR3 as well. The J gene is TRBJ2-1, the V gene TRBV9; no clear D. Trimming shortened V by 0 bases and J by 0 bases, and 4 bases separated the two germline ends. The CDR3 spans 14 residues. Per the germline V gene, CDR1 is SGDLS and CDR2 is YYNGEE. CDR3 sequence (DNA): TGTGCCAGCAGCGTAGCTGGCTCCTACAATGAGCAGTTCTTC. Translating gives CASSVAGSYNEQFF.

V and J are TRBV4-1 and TRBJ1-3; the match to TRBD1 covers 8 bases. Germline-derived CDR1 and CDR2 are MGHRA and YSYEKL. Losses at the gene ends were 1 base for V and 4 bases for J; bases not matched to a gene: 9. This CDR3 has 17 residues. The CDR3 region is CASSQADRGGKGNTIYF. CDR3 bases: TGCGCCAGCAGCCAAGCCGACAGGGGCGGTAAAGGAAACACCATATATTTT.

The rearrangement uses TRBV5-1 and TRBJ2-3; possible D gene TRBD2, 6 bases. The CDR3 is made up of 14 amino acids. Deletions cut 8 bases from V and 2 bases from J, with 15 bases between. Germline V lookup: CDR1 SGHRS, CDR2 YFSETQ. The CDR3 sequence: CASLSGTSTDTQYF. CDR3 DNA: TGCGCCAGTCTTAGCGGAACGTCCACAGATACGCAGTATTTT.

The genes are TRBV6-1 and TRBJ1-4, with 9 positions matching TRBD1. V gave up 3 bases and J gave up 11 bases; unmatched junction bases: 7. CDR3 length: 14 residues. Germline V gene lookup returns CDR1 MNHNS and CDR2 SASEGT. DNA for the CDR3: TGTGCCAGCAGTGACGGACAGGGGCAGTGGAAACTGTTTTTT. Its protein product is CASSDGQGQWKLFF.

This rearrangement joins TRBV5-1 to TRBJ2-2; a possible D gene is TRBD1 (6 bases). The CDR3 sequence is 16 residues long. Germline lookup yields CDR1 SGHRS and CDR2 YFSETQ. The V and J ends lost 2 bases and 6 bases respectively, with 17 bases between them. CDR3 loop: CASSLNTGSTAGELFF. CDR3 DNA sequence: TGCGCCAGCAGCTTAAATACAGGGTCTACTGCCGGGGAGCTGTTTTTT.